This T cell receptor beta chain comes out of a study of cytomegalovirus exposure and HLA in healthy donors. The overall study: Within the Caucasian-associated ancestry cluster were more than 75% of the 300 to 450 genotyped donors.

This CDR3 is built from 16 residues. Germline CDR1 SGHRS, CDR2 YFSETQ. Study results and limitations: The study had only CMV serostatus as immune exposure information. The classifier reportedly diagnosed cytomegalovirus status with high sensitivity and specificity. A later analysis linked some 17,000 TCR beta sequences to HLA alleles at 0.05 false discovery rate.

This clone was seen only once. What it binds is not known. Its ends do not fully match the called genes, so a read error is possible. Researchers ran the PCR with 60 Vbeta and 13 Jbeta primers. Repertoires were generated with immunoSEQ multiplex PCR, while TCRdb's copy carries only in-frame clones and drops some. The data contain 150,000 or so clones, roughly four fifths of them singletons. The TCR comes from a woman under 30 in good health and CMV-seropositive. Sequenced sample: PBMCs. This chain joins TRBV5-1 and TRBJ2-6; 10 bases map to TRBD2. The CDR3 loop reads CASSLTSGVGANGLTF. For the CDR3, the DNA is TGCGCCAGCAGCTTAACTAGCGGGGTCGGGGCCAACGGCCTGACTTTC.